The 14 T cell receptor beta chains given below trace back to one sample, sequenced in a study of blood T cell repertoires in COVID-19. TCRdb's table, derived via immunoSEQ multiplex PCR, lists solely in-frame clones and lacks some. The table shows about 280,000 clones, with around 90% occurring only once. The source material was peripheral blood. The receptors come from a woman in her fifties or sixties who had recovered from COVID-19.

This chain joins TRBV10-3 and TRBJ2-1; 14 bases fit TRBD2. With 4 bases clipped from V and 11 bases from J, the junction kept 4 bases outside the gene matches. The CDR3 runs to 14 residues. CDR1 and CDR2 (germline): ENHRY, SYGVKD. The CDR3 nucleotides are TGTGCCATCAGTGGAGGACTAGCGGGAGGCAAGCAGTTCTTC. Its translation is CAISGGLAGGKQFF.

The rearrangement links TRBV3-1 (or the pseudogene TRBV3-2) to TRBJ1-6; 7 bases agree with TRBD1. CDR3 size: 15 residues. CDR1 LGHDT and CDR2 YNNKEL come from the germline V gene (reference sequence). The V gene end was trimmed by 6 bases and the J gene end by 7 bases; junction bases not matched to a gene: 9. In nucleotides, the CDR3 is TGTGCCAGCAGACCTGGGACAGTCTTGAATTCACCCCTCCACTTT. Its translation: CASRPGTVLNSPLHF.

This clone was observed once. The chain carries TRBV7-2 and TRBJ2-2; maybe TRBD1 (6 bases). From germline, CDR1 is SGHTA and CDR2 FQGNSA. Trimming shortened V by 0 bases and J by 4 bases, and 12 bases separated the two germline ends. This CDR3 spans 16 amino acids. DNA of the CDR3: TGTGCCAGCAGCTTAGCCACAGGGTGGTTCACCGGGGAGCTGTTTTTT. It encodes CASSLATGWFTGELFF.

The chain has TRBV7-2 and TRBJ2-6; D is unresolved. Germline CDR1 reads SGHTA; CDR2 reads FQGNSA. The CDR3 loop spans 15 amino acids. Trimming took off 4 bases at V and 1 base at J, with 8 bases between the two ends. The DNA for the CDR3 is TGTGCCAGCAGCTCCTTTCTGTCTGGGGCCAACGTCCTGACTTTC. This sequence encodes CASSSFLSGANVLTF. Filled out from reference TRBV7-2 and TRBJ2-6, the complete variable domain reads GAGVSQSPSNKVTEKGKDVELRCDPISGHTALYWYRQSLGQGLEFLIYFQGNSAPDKSGLPSDRFSAERTGGSVSTLTIQRTQQEDSAVYLCASSSFLSGANVLTFGAGSRLTVL.

The chain couples TRBV5-5 to TRBJ2-6; no clear D. Trimming cost V 1 base and J 2 bases, with 7 bases left between them. The CDR3 covers 15 residues. Per germline, CDR1 SGHKS and CDR2 YYEKEE (reference sequence). The CDR3 sequence: CASSLFPAGANVLTF. In nucleotides, the CDR3 is TGTGCCAGCAGCTTGTTTCCAGCTGGGGCCAACGTCCTGACTTTC. The full variable domain, its missing parts supplied by reference TRBV5-5 and TRBJ2-6, is DAGVTQSPTHLIKTRGQQVTLRCSPISGHKSVSWYQQVLGQGPQFIFQYYEKEERGRGNFPDRFSARQFPNYSSELNVNALLLGDSALYLCASSLFPAGANVLTFGAGSRLTVL.

This chain connects TRBV19 to TRBJ1-5; TRBD1 aligns across 8 bases. From germline, CDR1 is LNHDA and CDR2 SQIVND (reference sequence). V was clipped by 7 bases and J by 6 bases; unmatched bases: 8. CDR3 length: 14 amino acids. The CDR3 DNA reads TGTGCCAGTACCATAGACAGGGGTGGTCAGCCCCAGCATTTT. Amino acid sequence: CASTIDRGGQPQHF.

V is TRBV11-3 and J is TRBJ2-2; 7 positions match TRBD1. Germline values: CDR1 SGHNT, CDR2 YENEEA. The CDR3 has 15 amino acids. V lost 2 bases, J lost 5 bases, and 5 bases stayed unmatched. The CDR3 DNA follows: TGTGCCAGCAGCTTATCCAGGGGGTATACCGGGGAGCTGTTTTTT. It yields the protein CASSLSRGYTGELFF.

The V and J genes are TRBV19 and TRBJ2-2; TRBD1 might be the D (5 bases). V shed 6 bases and J shed 3 bases, with 14 bases lying between them. This CDR3 contains 15 residues. Per the germline V gene, CDR1 is LNHDA and CDR2 is SQIVND (reference sequence). CDR3 sequence: CASSPRRVDTGELFF. The CDR3 DNA reads as TGTGCCAGTAGCCCCCGCAGGGTGGACACCGGGGAGCTGTTTTTT.

The chain recombines TRBV19 with TRBJ1-2; tentative D call: TRBD1 (6 bases). With 3 bases removed from V and 6 bases from J, the gap between germline ends came to 17 bases. Per germline, CDR1 LNHDA and CDR2 SQIVND (reference sequence). The CDR3 length is 15 residues. Here the CDR3 DNA reads TGTGCCAGTAGTATCGCCACCAACAACAGGGATGGCTACACCTTC. This codes for CASSIATNNRDGYTF.

This chain uses TRBV29-1 with TRBJ2-7, with TRBD2 as a possible D gene (5 bases). With 6 bases removed from V and 2 bases from J, the gap between germline ends came to 11 bases. Germline-derived CDR1 and CDR2 are SQVTM and ANQGSEA. This CDR3 has 12 residues. The chain's CDR3 is CSVVASAYEQYF. CDR3 nucleotides: TGCAGCGTCGTAGCGTCAGCCTACGAGCAGTACTTC.

The chain combines TRBV27 with TRBJ1-2, with TRBD1 matching 8 bases. With 5 bases clipped from V and 4 bases from J, the junction kept 9 bases outside the gene matches. CDR1 MNHEY and CDR2 SMNVEV come from the germline V gene (reference sequence). CDR3 length equals 15 residues. As DNA, the CDR3 is TGTGCCAGCAGTCCCCGTAGACAGGGGTCCTATGGCTACACCTTC. Encoded protein: CASSPRRQGSYGYTF.

This clone was seen just once. This chain joins TRBV7-2 and TRBJ2-1, with 7 bases lining up with TRBD2. Germline V lookup: CDR1 SGHTA, CDR2 FQGNSA. The length of the CDR3 is 15 residues. Trimming took 2 bases from V and 6 from J; bases not matched to a gene: 7. The CDR3 loop is CASSLRRERGNEQFF. The DNA for the CDR3 is TGTGCCAGCAGCTTAAGGCGGGAGCGGGGCAATGAGCAGTTCTTC. The entire variable domain, with the rest obtained from reference TRBV7-2 and TRBJ2-1, is as follows: GAGVSQSPSNKVTEKGKDVELRCDPISGHTALYWYRQSLGQGLEFLIYFQGNSAPDKSGLPSDRFSAERTGGSVSTLTIQRTQQEDSAVYLCASSLRRERGNEQFFGPGTRLTVL.

This chain uses TRBV29-1 with TRBJ2-7; 9 bases are a match to TRBD1. There are 14 residues in the CDR3. V was pared by 1 base and J by 6 bases, with 7 bases of the junction left unmatched. CDR1 and CDR2 (germline): SQVTM, ANQGSEA. The CDR3 bases are TGCAGCGTTGAAGCATGGGACAGGGTTGGCGAGCAGTACTTC. Protein product: CSVEAWDRVGEQYF.

The V gene is TRBV19, the J gene TRBJ1-1, with 9 bases lining up with TRBD1. The germline V gene encodes CDR1 LNHDA and CDR2 SQIVND (reference sequence). The CDR3 is 16 residues long. V was pared by 1 base and J by 2 bases, with 5 bases of the junction left unmatched. In DNA form, the CDR3 reads TGTGCCAGTAGTATAGTTACGACAGGGGGAAACACTGAAGCTTTCTTT. This codes for CASSIVTTGGNTEAFF.